Sequencing of this T cell receptor (beta chain) was carried out in a study of cytotoxic CD8 clonotypes in ibrutinib-treated CLL. Study outcomes and limitations: Against age-matched healthy donors, baseline clonality ran higher and tracked circulating CD8+ T-cell counts. Public clonotypes, an uncommon group, contracted or remained stable on treatment.

Trimming cost V 4 bases and J 7 bases, with 14 bases left between them. There are 13 residues in the CDR3. The germline CDR1 and CDR2 sequences are MDHEN and SYDVKM. As concerns this clone: Its antigen is currently unknown.

Profiled with immunoSEQ multiplex PCR; TCRdb holds only in-frame clones, not every one. Among tens of thousands of clones listed, roughly 54% were seen once. The chain combines TRBV28 with TRBJ2-7; D gene ambiguous. The sequenced sample was PBMCs, obtained at disease progression, from a patient treated with ibrutinib. The clonotype was recovered from a human donor with chronic lymphocytic leukemia. CDR3 in amino acids: CASSSHSVYEQYF. Here the CDR3 DNA reads TGTGCCAGCAGTTCCCACAGTGTGTATGAGCAGTACTTC.